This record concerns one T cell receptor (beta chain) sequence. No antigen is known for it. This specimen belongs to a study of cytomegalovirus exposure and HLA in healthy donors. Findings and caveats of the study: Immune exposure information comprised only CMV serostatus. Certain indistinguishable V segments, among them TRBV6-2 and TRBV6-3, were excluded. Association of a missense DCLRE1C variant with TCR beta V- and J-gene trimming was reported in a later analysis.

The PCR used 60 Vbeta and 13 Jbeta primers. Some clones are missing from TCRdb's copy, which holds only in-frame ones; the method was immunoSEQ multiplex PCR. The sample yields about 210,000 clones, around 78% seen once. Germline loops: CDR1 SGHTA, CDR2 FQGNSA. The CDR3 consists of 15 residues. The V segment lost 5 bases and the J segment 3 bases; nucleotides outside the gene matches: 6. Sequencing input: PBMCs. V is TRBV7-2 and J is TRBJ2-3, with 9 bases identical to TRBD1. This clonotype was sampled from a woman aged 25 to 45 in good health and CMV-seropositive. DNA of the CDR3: TGTGCCAGCAGCACCTGGGACAGGGAGACAGATACGCAGTATTTT. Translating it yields CASSTWDRETDTQYF.